This T cell receptor beta chain was identified in a study of T cells of healthy individuals. TCRdb independently ran MiXCR on the 5' RACE reads; one entry per CDR3 protein. In the table there are around 80,000 distinct CDR3 sequences, approximately 4.7% of which are singletons. CDR1 and CDR2 (germline): GTSNPN, SVGIG (reference sequence). The length of the CDR3 is 16 residues. The V and J ends lost 3 bases and 1 base, in that order; junction bases with no gene match: 8. This sequence joins TRBV30 and TRBJ2-7, with 11 nucleotides matching TRBD2. This receptor was obtained from a female donor in good health. This CDR3 is CAWRYQTSGVSYEQYF. As DNA, the CDR3 is TGTGCCTGGAGATACCAGACTAGCGGGGTATCCTACGAGCAGTACTTC.